This TCR beta chain stems from a study of control samples from healthy donors and cancer patients. Using immunoSEQ multiplex PCR, the repertoire was profiled, and TCRdb retains in-frame clones only, with some absent. The sample holds 150,000 to 200,000 clones; around nine tenths are singletons and the top ten take 1.1% to 1.5%. The germline V gene has CDR1 SEHNR and CDR2 FQNEAQ (reference sequence). Trimming removed 5 bases at V and 5 bases at J, with 25 bases between. The CDR3 sequence is 17 residues long. This clone was detected a few times. The rearrangement joins TRBV7-9 to TRBJ2-7, with D maybe TRBD2 (6 bases). This receptor was taken from a young man in good health. What was sequenced was blood. The CDR3 spells CASSPRVTGAPGDEQYF. The CDR3 bases are TGTGCCAGCAGCCCCCGCGTGACGGGAGCCCCCGGCGACGAGCAGTACTTC.